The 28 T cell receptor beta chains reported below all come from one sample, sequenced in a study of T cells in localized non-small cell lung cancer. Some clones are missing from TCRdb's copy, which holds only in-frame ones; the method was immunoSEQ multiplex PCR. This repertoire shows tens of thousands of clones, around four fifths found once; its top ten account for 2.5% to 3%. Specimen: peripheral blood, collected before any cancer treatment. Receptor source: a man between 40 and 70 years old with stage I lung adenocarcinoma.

CDR3 in amino acids: CASSLLGEGRHEQYF. CDR3 DNA sequence: TGTGCCAGCAGCCTGTTAGGGGAGGGCCGTCACGAGCAGTACTTC. The chain joins TRBV5-6 to TRBJ2-7; 7 bases line up with TRBD2. J was trimmed by 5 bases and V by 4 bases; bases with no gene match: 12. Germline V gene sequence: CDR1 SGHDT, CDR2 YYEEEE. This CDR3 contains 15 residues.

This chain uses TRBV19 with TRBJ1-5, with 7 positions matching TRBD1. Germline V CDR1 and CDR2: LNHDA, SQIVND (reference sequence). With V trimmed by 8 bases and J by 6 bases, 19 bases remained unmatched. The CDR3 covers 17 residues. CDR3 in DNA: TGTGCCAGTGCCGGGACAGAGTTCGCCGGGAAGATTCAGCCCCAGCATTTT. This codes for CASAGTEFAGKIQPQHF.

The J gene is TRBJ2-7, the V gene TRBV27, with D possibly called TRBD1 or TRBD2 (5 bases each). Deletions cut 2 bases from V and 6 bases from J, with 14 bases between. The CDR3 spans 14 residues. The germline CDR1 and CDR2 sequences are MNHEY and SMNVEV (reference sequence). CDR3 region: CASSLIEGNGEQYF. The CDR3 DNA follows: TGTGCCAGCAGTTTAATAGAGGGGAATGGCGAGCAGTACTTC.

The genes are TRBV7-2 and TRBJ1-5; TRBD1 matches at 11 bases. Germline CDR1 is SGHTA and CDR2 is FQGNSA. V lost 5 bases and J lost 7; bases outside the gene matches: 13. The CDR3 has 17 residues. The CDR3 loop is CASSPEGRDRGIQPQHF. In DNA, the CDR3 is TGTGCCAGCAGCCCAGAAGGTAGGGACAGGGGGATCCAGCCCCAGCATTTT. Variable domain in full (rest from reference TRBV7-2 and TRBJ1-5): GAGVSQSPSNKVTEKGKDVELRCDPISGHTALYWYRQSLGQGLEFLIYFQGNSAPDKSGLPSDRFSAERTGGSVSTLTIQRTQQEDSAVYLCASSPEGRDRGIQPQHFGDGTRLSIL.

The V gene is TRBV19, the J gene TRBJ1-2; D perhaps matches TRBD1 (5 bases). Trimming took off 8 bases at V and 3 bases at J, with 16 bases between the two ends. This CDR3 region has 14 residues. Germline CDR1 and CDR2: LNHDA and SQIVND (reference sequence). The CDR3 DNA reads TGTGCCAGTTCAAAGGGCCAAGGGGACTATGGCTACACCTTC. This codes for CASSKGQGDYGYTF.

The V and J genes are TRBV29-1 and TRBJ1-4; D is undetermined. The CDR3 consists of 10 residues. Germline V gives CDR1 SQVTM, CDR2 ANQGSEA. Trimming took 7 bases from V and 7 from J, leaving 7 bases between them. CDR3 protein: CSGLGEKLFF. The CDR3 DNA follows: TGCAGCGGACTGGGTGAAAAACTGTTTTTT.

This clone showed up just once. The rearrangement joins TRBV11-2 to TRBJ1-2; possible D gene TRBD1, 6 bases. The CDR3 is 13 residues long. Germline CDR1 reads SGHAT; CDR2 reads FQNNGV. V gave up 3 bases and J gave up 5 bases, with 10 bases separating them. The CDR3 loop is CASSLIQGYGYTF. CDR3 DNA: TGTGCCAGCAGCTTGATACAGGGATATGGCTACACCTTC. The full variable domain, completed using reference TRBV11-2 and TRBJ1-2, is EAGVAQSPRYKIIEKRQSVAFWCNPISGHATLYWYQQILGQGPKLLIQFQNNGVVDDSQLPKDRFSAERLKGVDSTLKIQPAKLEDSAVYLCASSLIQGYGYTFGSGTRLTVV.

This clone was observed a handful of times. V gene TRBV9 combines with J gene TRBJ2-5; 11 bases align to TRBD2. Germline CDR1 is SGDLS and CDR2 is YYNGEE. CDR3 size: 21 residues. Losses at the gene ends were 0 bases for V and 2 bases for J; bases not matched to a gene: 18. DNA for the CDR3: TGTGCCAGCAGCGTAGATCCCCAAACTAGCGGGAGCCGCCCCACACAAGAGACCCAGTACTTC. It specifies CASSVDPQTSGSRPTQETQYF.

The CDR3 sequence: CASSQVRGESNYGYTF. For the CDR3, the DNA is TGCGCCAGCAGCCAAGTACGCGGGGAGAGTAACTATGGCTACACCTTC. The V and J genes are TRBV4-3 and TRBJ1-2; no clear D gene. Per germline, CDR1 LGHNA and CDR2 YSLEER. This CDR3 contains 16 residues. The V gene lost 1 base and the J gene lost 1 base, with 13 bases spanning the gap.

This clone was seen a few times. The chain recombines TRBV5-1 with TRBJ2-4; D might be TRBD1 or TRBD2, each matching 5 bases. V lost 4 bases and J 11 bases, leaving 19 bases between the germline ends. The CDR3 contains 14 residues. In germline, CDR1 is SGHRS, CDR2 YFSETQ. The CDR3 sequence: CASSDGAPSTLQYF. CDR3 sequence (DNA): TGCGCCAGCAGCGACGGGGCCCCGAGCACGCTTCAGTACTTC.

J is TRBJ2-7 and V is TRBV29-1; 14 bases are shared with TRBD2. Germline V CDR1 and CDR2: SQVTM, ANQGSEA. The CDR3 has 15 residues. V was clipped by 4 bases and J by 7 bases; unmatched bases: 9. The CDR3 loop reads CSVVPGTSGSGEQYF. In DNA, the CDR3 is TGCAGCGTTGTTCCCGGGACTAGCGGGAGTGGTGAGCAGTACTTC.

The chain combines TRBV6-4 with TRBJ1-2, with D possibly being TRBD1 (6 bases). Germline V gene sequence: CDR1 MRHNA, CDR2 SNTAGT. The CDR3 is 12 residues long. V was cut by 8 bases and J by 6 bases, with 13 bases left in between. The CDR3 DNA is TGTGCCAGCTCTCAAGGGGGGAATGGCTACACCTTC. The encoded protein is CASSQGGNGYTF.

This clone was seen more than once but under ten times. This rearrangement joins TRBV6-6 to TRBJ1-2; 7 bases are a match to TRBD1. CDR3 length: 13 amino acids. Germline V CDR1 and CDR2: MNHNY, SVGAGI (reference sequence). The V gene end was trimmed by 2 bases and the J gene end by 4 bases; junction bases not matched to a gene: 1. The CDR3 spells CASSYKGAYGYTF. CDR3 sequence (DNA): TGTGCCAGCAGTTACAAGGGGGCCTATGGCTACACCTTC.

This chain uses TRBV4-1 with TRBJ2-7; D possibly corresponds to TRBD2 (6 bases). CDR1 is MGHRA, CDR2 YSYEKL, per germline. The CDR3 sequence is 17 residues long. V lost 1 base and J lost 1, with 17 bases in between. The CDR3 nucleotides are TGCGCCAGCAGCCAAGCTGATCGGGGGAGTAGGTCCTACGAGCAGTACTTC. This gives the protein CASSQADRGSRSYEQYF.

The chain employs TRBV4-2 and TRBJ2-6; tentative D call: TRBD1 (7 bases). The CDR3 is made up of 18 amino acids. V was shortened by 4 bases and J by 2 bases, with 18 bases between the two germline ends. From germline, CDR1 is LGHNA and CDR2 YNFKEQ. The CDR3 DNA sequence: TGTGCCAGCAGCCCTGCGATAGGAGGGGGCGCTGGGGCCAACGTCCTGACTTTC. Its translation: CASSPAIGGGAGANVLTF.

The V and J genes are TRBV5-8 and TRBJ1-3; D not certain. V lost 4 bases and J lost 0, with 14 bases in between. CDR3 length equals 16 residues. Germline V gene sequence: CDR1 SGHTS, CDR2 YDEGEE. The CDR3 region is CASSQMVGNSGNTIYF. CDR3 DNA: TGTGCCAGCAGCCAAATGGTAGGGAACTCTGGAAACACCATATATTTT.

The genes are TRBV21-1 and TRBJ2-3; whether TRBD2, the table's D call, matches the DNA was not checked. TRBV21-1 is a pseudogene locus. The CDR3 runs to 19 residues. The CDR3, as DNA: TGTGCCACCCGGTCGGCTAGCGGGGGGGTTTCGATTAGCACAGATACGCAGTATTTT. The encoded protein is CATRSASGGVSISTDTQYF.

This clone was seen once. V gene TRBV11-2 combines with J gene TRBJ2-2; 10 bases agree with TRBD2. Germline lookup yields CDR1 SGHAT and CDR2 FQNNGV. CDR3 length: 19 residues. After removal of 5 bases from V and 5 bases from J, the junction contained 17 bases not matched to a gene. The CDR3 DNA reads TGTGCCAGCAGCCACCCCACCACCGGTCTAGCGGGAGAAACCGGGGAGCTGTTTTTT. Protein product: CASSHPTTGLAGETGELFF.

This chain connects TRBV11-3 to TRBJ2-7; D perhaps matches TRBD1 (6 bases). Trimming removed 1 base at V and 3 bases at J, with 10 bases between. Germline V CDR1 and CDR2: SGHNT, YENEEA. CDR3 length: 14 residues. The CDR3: CASSLAGAYYEQYF. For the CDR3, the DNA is TGTGCCAGCAGCTTAGCAGGGGCCTACTACGAGCAGTACTTC.

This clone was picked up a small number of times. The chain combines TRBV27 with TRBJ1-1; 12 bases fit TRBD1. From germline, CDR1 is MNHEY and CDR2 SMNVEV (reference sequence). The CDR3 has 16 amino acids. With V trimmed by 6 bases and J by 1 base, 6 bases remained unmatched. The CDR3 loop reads CASRPGTGGRNTEAFF. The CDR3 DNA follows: TGTGCCAGCAGACCCGGGACAGGGGGCAGGAACACTGAAGCTTTCTTT.

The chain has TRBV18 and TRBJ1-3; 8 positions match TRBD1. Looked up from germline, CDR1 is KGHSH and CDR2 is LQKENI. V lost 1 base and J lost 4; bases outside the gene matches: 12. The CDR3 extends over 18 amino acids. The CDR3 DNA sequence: TGTGCCAGCTCACCACAAACGTCCGGGACAGGAAAAGGAAACACCATATATTTT. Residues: CASSPQTSGTGKGNTIYF.

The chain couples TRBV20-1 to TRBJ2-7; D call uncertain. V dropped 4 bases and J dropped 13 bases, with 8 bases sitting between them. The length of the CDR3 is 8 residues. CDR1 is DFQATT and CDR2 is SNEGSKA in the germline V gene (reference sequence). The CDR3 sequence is CSANGRYF. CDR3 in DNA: TGCAGTGCTAACGGCCGTTACTTC.

The CDR3 coding sequence is TGTGCCAGCAGCCCAGCGACTAGCGGACCTAGCACAGATACGCAGTATTTT. Protein product: CASSPATSGPSTDTQYF. V and J are TRBV7-9 and TRBJ2-3; 9 bases agree with TRBD2. V was pared by 5 bases and J by 0 bases, with 9 bases of the junction left unmatched. Per germline, CDR1 SEHNR and CDR2 FQNEAQ (reference sequence). The CDR3 extends over 17 amino acids.

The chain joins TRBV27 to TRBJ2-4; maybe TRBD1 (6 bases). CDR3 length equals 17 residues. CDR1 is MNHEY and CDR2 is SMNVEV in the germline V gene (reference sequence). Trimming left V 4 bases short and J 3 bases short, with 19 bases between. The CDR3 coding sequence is TGTGCCAGCAGTTCCAATATGGACAGCCTGGTCAAAAACATTCAGTACTTC. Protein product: CASSSNMDSLVKNIQYF.

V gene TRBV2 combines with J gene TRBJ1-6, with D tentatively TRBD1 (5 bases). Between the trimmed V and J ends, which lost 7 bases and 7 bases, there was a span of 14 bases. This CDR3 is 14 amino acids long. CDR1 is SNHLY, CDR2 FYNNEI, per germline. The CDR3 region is CASTRGRENSPLHF. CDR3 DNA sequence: TGTGCCAGCACCCGGGGCAGGGAAAATTCACCCCTCCACTTT.

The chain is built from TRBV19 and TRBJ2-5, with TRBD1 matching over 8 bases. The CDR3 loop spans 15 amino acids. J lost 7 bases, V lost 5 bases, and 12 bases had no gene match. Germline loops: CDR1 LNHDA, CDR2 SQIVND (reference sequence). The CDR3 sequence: CASSPGQGGMATQYF. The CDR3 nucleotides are TGTGCCAGTAGTCCAGGACAGGGTGGTATGGCGACCCAGTACTTC.

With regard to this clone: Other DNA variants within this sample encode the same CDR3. For the CDR3, the DNA is TGCGCCAGCAGCTTGGAACAGGGCGATACGCAGTATTTT. This encodes CASSLEQGDTQYF. The chain uses TRBV5-1 and TRBJ2-3, with a weak D call TRBD1 (6 bases). The CDR3 is made up of 13 amino acids. The V end was cut by 0 bases, the J end by 6 bases, with 8 bases between. Germline CDR1 reads SGHRS; CDR2 reads YFSETQ.

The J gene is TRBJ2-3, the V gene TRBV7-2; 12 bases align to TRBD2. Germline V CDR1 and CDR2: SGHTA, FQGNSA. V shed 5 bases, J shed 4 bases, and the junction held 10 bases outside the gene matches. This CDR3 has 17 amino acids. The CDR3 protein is CASSPRTSGALADTQYF. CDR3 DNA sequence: TGTGCCAGCAGCCCCCGGACTAGCGGGGCCCTCGCAGATACGCAGTATTTT.